This T cell receptor (beta chain) was recorded in a study of shared clonotypes between healthy human individuals (dated by TCRdb to the early 2020s). At the level of the whole study: Three men and a couple of women, aged 18 to 49 years, made up the cohort. For each donor, three plates each were used for CD4 naive and CD4 memory, two plates were used for CD8 naive, and one plate was used for CD8 memory. To estimate repertoire size and how much clonotypes are shared between individuals, the study performed deep sequencing of blood TCR repertoires from about five healthy adults. Libraries were prepared and TCR repertoires were sequenced by different laboratories using diverse techniques, in order to increase sequencing depth and limit assay-specific biases. Leukapheresis yielded between about 0.85 and 9.5 billion PBMCs per donor. On the study overall, not on this receptor specifically: Naive subsets generally had larger estimated clonotype richness than memory subsets did. Based on pairwise subsampling, the degree of clonotype sharing among donors was expected to be affected by sequencing depth. Sampling was limited to blood, and TCR repertoires in tissue likely differ from TCR repertoires in blood. Across a handful of donors, around 5% of naive CD4, approximately 4% of naive CD8, about 2% of memory CD4, and over 0.35% of memory CD8 clonotypes were shared. Incomplete sequencing was indicated by rarefaction of sorted-subset datasets, despite the large sequencing depth. The small number of donors limited the genetic and exposure-history diversity represented. Compared with non-shared clonotypes, clonotypes shared by all four sorted-subset donors had higher generation probabilities.

Inclusive of the bounding cysteine and phenylalanine, the CDR3 is 14 residues long. The CDR3 DNA has 42 bases and is translated from base 1. V loses 3 bases, J loses 6 bases, and the germline ends lie 16 bases apart. The germline V gene encodes CDR1 SQVTM and CDR2 ANQGSEA. Using the deep immunoSEQ assay, TCR CDR3 regions were amplified from genomic DNA by multiplex PCR. Genomic DNA extracted from each cell subset was distributed evenly over all wells of several immunoSEQ 96-well plates, and each plate served as one replicate. Each replicate PCR for sorted subsets received roughly 200 ng genomic DNA, equal to about 30,000 T cell genomes. Purified libraries were measured with a Qubit 3.0 fluorometer, size-checked on a Bioanalyzer 2100, and measured again with the KAPA Library Quantification kit. Every immunoSEQ 96-well plate was sequenced on a dedicated single-read 150-cycle Illumina NextSeq 550 flow cell. The authors' pipeline ran thus. The immunoSEQ output contained only junctional sequences without quality scores, so filtering could not match that applied to full-length reads. Sequences were annotated with PyIR, a Python wrapper for IgBLAST v1.9, and V/J genes and CDR3 were assigned using IMGT germline references. Reads were filtered out if the reads had weak V/J assignments (E-value above 1e-6), no CDR3, stop codons, out-of-frame junctions, or ambiguous translated residues. A V3J clonotype was defined by an identical inferred V gene, J gene, and CDR3 amino acid sequence. Percentage overlap between repertoires was computed as shared unique clonotypes divided by the size of the smaller repertoire. Three approaches were used to assess repertoire richness: RTK rarefaction, the Chao1 estimator, and Recon v2.1 estimates of unobserved clonotypes. OLGA was used to compute generation probabilities for all TCRbeta clonotypes that the gDNA method yielded from a few donors. TCRdb obtained this table from immuneACCESS and retained in-frame rearrangements with V and J assigned. These tables miss some clones; where compared with another copy, unresolved V genes account for less than half of the shortfall, and the remainder is unexplained. Clonal size and the V and J genes are those of that table, whereas D and trimming came from the DNA. For this sample there are about 92,000 clones; approximately 70% appear just once. The ten biggest clones cover 50% of the sample.

Donors were healthy HIV-negative adults with no recently reported acute infections or vaccinations. Every donor was a Caucasian adult living in Nashville, Tennessee, USA. CD8 memory samples were composed of magnetically selected CD45RO+ cells combined with CCR7-negative CD45RA+ effector memory (TemRA) cells. After blood collection by leukapheresis, PBMCs were isolated using Ficoll-Histopaque density gradient centrifugation and then cryopreserved in the vapor phase of liquid nitrogen. Analytical flow cytometry was used to check the purity and quantity of every magnetically sorted T cell population. Genomic DNA was isolated from every sorted fraction and measured by UV absorbance on a Nanodrop 2000c. Notes on this clone: Its antigen specificity is not known. Base qualities are missing; no much larger clone stands one base away.

This TCR was recovered from a young man in good health. The V gene is TRBV29-1 and the J gene is TRBJ2-3; a weak D assignment points to TRBD1 (7 bases agree). Sequenced input: memory CD8+ T cells sorted from blood. The cell subset or site label, read with the paper, signifies: CD45RO+ cells pooled with CCR7-negative TemRA cells. The DNA reads TGCAGCGTTGACAGGGGGGATTTGAGGGATACGCAGTATTTT. Translated, this gives CSVDRGDLRDTQYF.